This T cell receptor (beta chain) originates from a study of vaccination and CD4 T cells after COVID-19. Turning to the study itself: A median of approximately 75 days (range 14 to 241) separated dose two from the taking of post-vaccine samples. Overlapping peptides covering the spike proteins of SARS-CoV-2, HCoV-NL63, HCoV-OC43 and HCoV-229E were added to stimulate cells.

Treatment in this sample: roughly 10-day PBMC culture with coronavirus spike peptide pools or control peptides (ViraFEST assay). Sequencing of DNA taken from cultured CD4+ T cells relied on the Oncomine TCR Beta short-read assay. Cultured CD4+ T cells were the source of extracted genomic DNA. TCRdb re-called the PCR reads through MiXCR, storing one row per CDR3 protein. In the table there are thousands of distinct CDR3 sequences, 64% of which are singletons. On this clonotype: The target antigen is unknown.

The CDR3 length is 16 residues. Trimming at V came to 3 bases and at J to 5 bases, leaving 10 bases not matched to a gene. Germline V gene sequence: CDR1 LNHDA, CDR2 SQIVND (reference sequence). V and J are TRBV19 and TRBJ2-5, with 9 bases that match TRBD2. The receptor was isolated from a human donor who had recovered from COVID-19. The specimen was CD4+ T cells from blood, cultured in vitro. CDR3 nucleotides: TGTGCCAGTAGTATCGGGAGCGGGGGGCAGCGGGAGACCCAGTACTTC. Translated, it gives CASSIGSGGQRETQYF. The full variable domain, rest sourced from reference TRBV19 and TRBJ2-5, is DGGITQSPKYLFRKEGQNVTLSCEQNLNHDAMYWYRQDPGQGLRLIYYSQIVNDFQKGDIAEGYSVSREKKESFPLTVTSAQKNPTAFYLCASSIGSGGQRETQYFGPGTRLLVL.